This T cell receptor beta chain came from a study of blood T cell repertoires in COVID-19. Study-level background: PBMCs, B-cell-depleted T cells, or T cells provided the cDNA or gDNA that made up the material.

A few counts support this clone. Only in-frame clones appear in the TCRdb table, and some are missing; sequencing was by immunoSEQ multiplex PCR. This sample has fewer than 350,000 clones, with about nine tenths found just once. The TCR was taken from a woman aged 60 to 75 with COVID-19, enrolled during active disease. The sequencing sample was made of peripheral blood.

The CDR3 reads CASSQDGTGIGSNQPQHF. DNA for the CDR3: TGCGCCAGCAGCCAAGACGGGACAGGGATAGGGAGCAATCAGCCCCAGCATTTT. The genes are TRBV4-1 and TRBJ1-5; TRBD1 matches at 9 bases. Germline V lookup: CDR1 MGHRA, CDR2 YSYEKL. The CDR3 runs 18 residues. The J segment lost 1 base and the V segment lost 0 bases, leaving 7 bases of the junction unmatched.